The sample holds a few counts of the clone carrying this TCR beta chain. Its specificity is not known. Trimming stripped 4 bases from V and 4 bases from J, with 13 bases between. CDR1 and CDR2 (germline): MNHNY, SVGAGI (reference sequence). The CDR3 loop spans 14 amino acids. The sample belongs to a study of blood T cells in healthy people across ages. Study-level background: In model experiments, template switching was able to capture about one barcoded beta molecule for every two T cells that were present.

The study, taken as a whole, reports: The fall in TCR beta diversity per million T cells was roughly linear with age.

It was with a sample-barcoded 5' primer and a J-beta primer mix that a second PCR of about 7 to 12 cycles was run. From the 5' RACE reads, TCRdb called clonotypes with MiXCR, one entry per CDR3 protein. There are roughly 1.7 million distinct CDR3 sequences in the sample; about 35% occur only once, and over 9% lies in the top ten. Source material: blood. V usage is TRBV6-6 and J usage is TRBJ1-2; maybe TRBD1 (6 bases). The receptor was derived from a woman under 40 in good health. The CDR3 sequence: CASSSGGGPYGYTF. In DNA form, the CDR3 reads TGTGCCAGCAGTTCCGGGGGGGGGCCCTATGGCTACACCTTC.